This T cell receptor (beta chain) derives from a study of radiation and T cells in renal cell carcinoma. The germline gives CDR1 SGHTA, CDR2 FQGTGA. The CDR3 has 16 amino acids. V was shortened by 5 bases and J by 4 bases, with 18 bases between the two germline ends. The method was immunoSEQ multiplex PCR; TCRdb's version includes in-frame clones alone and lacks a portion of them. The top ten clones hold less than 20% of a sample with 130,000 to 150,000 clones, about 86% of them seen once. Study results and caveats: From baseline, blood top tumor clonotypes peaked at 2 weeks post-radiation.

As concerns this clone: Its antigen is not identified.

As to time point: blood 4 weeks post-SBRT, at nephrectomy. Indicated treatment: 15 Gy SBRT to primary tumor, nephrectomy 4 weeks later. Nephrectomy followed 15 Gy stereotactic body radiation by 4 weeks. Serial blood draws occurred at baseline and 2 and 4 weeks post-SBRT. The rearrangement links TRBV7-3 to TRBJ2-1, with D perhaps TRBD2 (6 bases). Sequenced material: blood, taken from a patient whose treatment included radiotherapy and nephrectomy. This receptor was identified in a woman aged 45 to 65 with renal cell carcinoma. The CDR3 DNA reads as TGTGCCAGCAGCCCCGTTGGGAGAGCGGGTTACAATGAGCAGTTCTTC. Encoded protein: CASSPVGRAGYNEQFF. Complete variable domain (other parts from reference TRBV7-3 and TRBJ2-1): GAGVSQTPSNKVTEKGKYVELRCDPISGHTALYWYRQSLGQGPEFLIYFQGTGAADDSGLPNDRFFAVRPEGSVSTLKIQRTERGDSAVYLCASSPVGRAGYNEQFFGPGTRLTVL.